One and the same sample provided the 15 T cell receptor beta chains below, sequenced in a study of CD8+CD57+ T cells in acquired aplastic anemia. Genomic DNA provided the template from which TCR beta VDJ and CDR3 profiles were obtained. Using its own MiXCR run on the reads, TCRdb lists one record per CDR3 protein. The sample includes 150,000 to 200,000 distinct CDR3 sequences, 64% of them seen just once. Material for sequencing was sorted CD4+, CD8+, or CD8+CD57+ T cells (not recorded which) from PBMCs. Receptors originate from a human donor with severe aplastic anemia or a healthy control (not recorded which).

The chain recombines TRBV20-1 with TRBJ1-5, with a tentative D call TRBD1 (5 bases). The germline V gene encodes CDR1 DFQATT and CDR2 SNEGSKA (reference sequence). This CDR3 is 13 amino acids long. Trimming stripped 0 bases from V and 4 bases from J, with 7 bases between. CDR3 protein: CSARETGNQPQHF. The CDR3 DNA reads TGCAGTGCTAGAGAAACAGGTAATCAGCCCCAGCATTTT.

This clonotype was detected only a few times. The CDR3 protein is CASTGRQSEAFF. The CDR3 coding sequence is TGTGCCAGCACAGGGAGACAGTCTGAAGCTTTCTTT. The chain recombines TRBV25-1 with TRBJ1-1, with D maybe TRBD1 (5 bases). Per the germline V gene, CDR1 is MGHDK and CDR2 is SYGVNS. The length of the CDR3 is 12 residues. Trimming left V 7 bases short and J 6 bases short, with 12 bases between.

Many counts were recorded for this clonotype. The chain employs TRBV12-5 and TRBJ1-2, with D possibly matching TRBD1 (5 bases). Trimming stripped 3 bases from V and 8 bases from J, with 13 bases between. This CDR3 is 13 amino acids long. Per germline, CDR1 LGHNT and CDR2 FRNRAP. The CDR3 is CASGFGAGNGYTF. The CDR3 DNA sequence: TGTGCTAGTGGTTTTGGGGCAGGGAACGGCTACACCTTC.

V and J are TRBV12-3 or TRBV12-4 and TRBJ1-2; unclear D gene. This CDR3 is built from 14 residues. Trimming pared 6 bases from V and 7 bases from J, leaving 18 bases between. The CDR3 here is CASSFAIRPPGYTF. Here the CDR3 DNA reads TGTGCCAGCAGCTTCGCAATCAGGCCCCCTGGCTACACCTTC.

The chain recombines TRBV20-1 with TRBJ2-2, with 14 bases aligning to TRBD2. From germline, CDR1 is DFQATT and CDR2 SNEGSKA (reference sequence). The J segment lost 4 bases and the V segment lost 6 bases, leaving 10 bases of the junction unmatched. The CDR3 contains 17 residues. The CDR3 spells CSASEPGLAGVTGELFF. The CDR3, as DNA: TGCAGTGCCTCCGAACCGGGACTAGCGGGAGTCACCGGGGAGCTGTTTTTT.

This rearrangement joins TRBV7-2 to TRBJ1-1, with 8 bases that match TRBD1. V lost 5 bases and J lost 7; bases outside the gene matches: 9. The CDR3 is 14 residues long. The V gene's germline CDR1 is SGHTA and CDR2 FQGNSA. For the CDR3, the DNA is TGTGCCAGCAGCCCTAGACAGGGGCTAAATGAAGCTTTCTTT. Translation gives CASSPRQGLNEAFF. The entire variable domain, with the rest obtained from reference TRBV7-2 and TRBJ1-1, is as follows: GAGVSQSPSNKVTEKGKDVELRCDPISGHTALYWYRQSLGQGLEFLIYFQGNSAPDKSGLPSDRFSAERTGGSVSTLTIQRTQQEDSAVYLCASSPRQGLNEAFFGQGTRLTVV.

This clonotype occurred a few times. The rearrangement links TRBV2 to TRBJ2-7; D gene uncertain. Per the germline V gene, CDR1 is SNHLY and CDR2 is FYNNEI. The CDR3 is 11 residues long. V gave up 5 bases and J gave up 4 bases, with 6 bases separating them. This chain's CDR3 is CASSPKYEQYF. CDR3 bases: TGTGCCAGCAGTCCAAAGTACGAGCAGTACTTC.

This chain connects TRBV5-1 to TRBJ1-1; perhaps TRBD1 as D (5 bases). Trimming took 3 bases from V and 3 from J, leaving 15 bases between them. The CDR3 runs 15 residues. CDR1 and CDR2 (germline): SGHRS, YFSETQ. The CDR3 here is CASSSPGSGDTEAFF. The CDR3 nucleotides are TGCGCCAGCAGCTCCCCCGGCTCGGGGGACACTGAAGCTTTCTTT.

The CDR3 spells CASSWTGAGEQYF. The CDR3 DNA sequence: TGTGCCAGCAGTTGGACAGGGGCAGGCGAGCAGTACTTC. The chain has TRBV7-3 and TRBJ2-7; 9 bases line up with TRBD1. The V segment lost 6 bases and the J segment 6 bases; nucleotides outside the gene matches: 6. Germline assignment: CDR1 SGHTA and CDR2 FQGTGA. The CDR3 sequence is 13 residues long.

The CDR3 sequence: CASSRQSSYEQYF. The DNA for the CDR3 is TGTGCCAGCAGCCGACAGAGCTCCTACGAGCAGTACTTC. The V call is TRBV12-3 or TRBV12-4, the J call TRBJ2-7; perhaps TRBD1 as D (5 bases). The CDR3 totals 13 residues. Between the trimmed V and J ends, which lost 6 bases and 0 bases, there was a span of 9 bases.

For this clonotype: Just one base apart from a much larger clone, this may be a read error. V gene TRBV5-6 combines with J gene TRBJ2-5; weak D call: TRBD2 (7 bases). Germline CDR1 and CDR2: SGHDT and YYEEEE. The CDR3 is 15 amino acids. The V and J ends lost 6 bases and 5 bases respectively, with 20 bases between them. CDR3 region: CASIQDPGGVETQYF. For the CDR3, the DNA is TGTGCCAGCATCCAAGACCCGGGGGGCGTCGAGACCCAGTACTTC.

Points on this clonotype: At one of its ends the junction is not consistent with the germline gene, which may arise from a read error. The chain joins TRBV7-9 to TRBJ2-7; 9 nucleotides line up with TRBD1. The germline V gene encodes CDR1 SEHNR and CDR2 FQNEAQ (reference sequence). There are 16 residues in the CDR3. The CDR3 DNA sequence: TGCAGCGTCCTAAGCACCGGGACAGGGAACTCCTACGAGCAGTACTTC. It encodes CSVLSTGTGNSYEQYF.

The V gene is TRBV10-3, the J gene TRBJ2-2; possible D gene TRBD1, 6 bases. Trimming pared 5 bases from V and 1 base from J, leaving 8 bases between. This CDR3 spans 14 amino acids. Germline assignment: CDR1 ENHRY and CDR2 SYGVKD. CDR3 DNA: TGTGCCATCAGTCCACAGGGGAACACCGGGGAGCTGTTTTTT. This encodes CAISPQGNTGELFF.

V usage is TRBV7-8 and J usage is TRBJ2-7; 8 bases are a match to TRBD1. This CDR3 spans 15 amino acids. The trim removed 1 base at V and 2 bases at J, leaving 4 bases unmatched. Germline loops: CDR1 SGHVS, CDR2 FQNEAQ. The CDR3 sequence is CASSLGDRRTYEQYF. As DNA, the CDR3 is TGTGCCAGCAGCTTAGGGGACAGGAGAACCTACGAGCAGTACTTC.

The genes are TRBV2 and TRBJ2-3, with D possibly TRBD2 on 6 matching bases. Germline V gene sequence: CDR1 SNHLY, CDR2 FYNNEI. The V end lost 6 bases, the J end lost 6 bases, and 19 bases lay between the germline ends. The CDR3 runs to 15 residues. The CDR3 bases are TGTGCCAGCAGCACTAGCAATACTAGGCGGGATACGCAGTATTTT. It is translated as CASSTSNTRRDTQYF.